The 22 T cell receptor beta chains below all came from one sample that was sequenced in a study of cytomegalovirus exposure and HLA in healthy donors. The PCR employed 60 Vbeta primers together with 13 Jbeta primers. Assay used: immunoSEQ multiplex PCR; TCRdb lists only in-frame clones, some missing. This table lists fewer than 200,000 clones. Material for sequencing was PBMCs. The receptors originated from a woman in her sixties in good health and CMV-seronegative.

The chain employs TRBV18 and TRBJ1-2; D unresolved. Germline lookup yields CDR1 KGHSH and CDR2 LQKENI. The V gene lost 1 base and the J gene lost 2 bases, with 5 bases spanning the gap. This CDR3 is 13 amino acids long. The CDR3: CASSPRRNYGYTF. The CDR3 DNA reads TGTGCCAGCTCACCACGGCGGAACTATGGCTACACCTTC. The entire variable domain, with the rest obtained from reference TRBV18 and TRBJ1-2, is as follows: NAGVMQNPRHLVRRRGQEARLRCSPMKGHSHVYWYRQLPEEGLKFMVYLQKENIIDESGMPKERFSAEFPKEGPSILRIQQVVRGDSAAYFCASSPRRNYGYTFGSGTRLTVV.

This chain connects TRBV14 to TRBJ2-7; no clear D. Germline V lookup: CDR1 SGHDN, CDR2 FVKESK. There are 14 residues in the CDR3. V shed 1 base and J shed 2 bases, with 9 bases lying between them. CDR3 bases: TGTGCCAGCAGCCAAGTCCTGCAGACCTACGAGCAGTACTTC. Its translation is CASSQVLQTYEQYF.

The chain employs TRBV19 and TRBJ1-5; D may be TRBD1 (6 bases). This CDR3 contains 13 residues. Trimming pared 6 bases from V and 5 bases from J, leaving 11 bases between. Germline assignment: CDR1 LNHDA and CDR2 SQIVND (reference sequence). The CDR3 region has the DNA TGTGCCAGTAGGGGACACCGGGATCAGCCCCAGCATTTT. Translating it yields CASRGHRDQPQHF. Based on the CDR3 plus reference TRBV19 and TRBJ1-5, the full variable domain is DGGITQSPKYLFRKEGQNVTLSCEQNLNHDAMYWYRQDPGQGLRLIYYSQIVNDFQKGDIAEGYSVSREKKESFPLTVTSAQKNPTAFYLCASRGHRDQPQHFGDGTRLSIL.

This chain links TRBV5-1 with TRBJ2-1; perhaps TRBD2 as D (5 bases). Germline V gene data show CDR1 as SGHRS and CDR2 as YFSETQ. V gave up 5 bases and J gave up 7 bases, with 7 bases separating them. The CDR3 is 11 amino acids. CDR3 sequence reads: CASRDSNEQFF. CDR3 DNA sequence: TGCGCCAGCAGGGACTCTAATGAGCAGTTCTTC.

This sequence joins TRBV11-1 and TRBJ1-1; tentative D call: TRBD1 (6 bases). CDR3 length equals 14 residues. Germline CDR1 reads SGHAT; CDR2 reads FQDESV (reference sequence). V was cut by 5 bases and J by 3 bases, with 13 bases left in between. DNA of the CDR3: TGTGCCAGCAGCCTCAGGGGAAGGGACACTGAAGCTTTCTTT. This encodes CASSLRGRDTEAFF.

The chain has TRBV18 and TRBJ1-1; possibly TRBD1 for D (6 bases). This CDR3 is built from 13 residues. Trimming removed 2 bases from V and 9 bases from J, with 13 bases in between. CDR1 and CDR2 (germline): KGHSH, LQKENI. This chain's CDR3 is CASSPIDGQKAFF. In DNA form, the CDR3 reads TGTGCCAGCTCACCAATTGACGGACAGAAAGCTTTCTTT.

Comment on this clone: Other DNA sequences from this sample encode an identical CDR3 as well. The CDR3 spells CASSLQTGRSYNSPLHF. CDR3 nucleotides: TGCGCCAGCAGCTTACAGACAGGTAGGTCCTATAATTCACCCCTCCACTTT. This chain links TRBV4-1 with TRBJ1-6, with D perhaps TRBD1 (6 bases). The CDR3 has 17 amino acids. Germline loops: CDR1 MGHRA, CDR2 YSYEKL. Trimming removed 5 bases at V and 1 base at J, with 15 bases between.

V usage is TRBV5-4 and J usage is TRBJ1-3, with 10 nucleotides matching TRBD1. The CDR3 contains 19 residues. Trimming removed 4 bases from V and 0 bases from J; junction bases left unmatched: 13. Germline CDR1 reads SGHNT; CDR2 reads YYREEE (reference sequence). In DNA, the CDR3 is TGTGCCAGCAGCCCCTACCCGACAGGGGGCCTATACTCTGGAAACACCATATATTTT. Translation: CASSPYPTGGLYSGNTIYF.

The chain employs TRBV7-2 and TRBJ2-1; 7 bases align to TRBD1. The CDR3 runs 14 residues. J was trimmed by 1 base and V by 7 bases; bases with no gene match: 4. The germline gives CDR1 SGHTA, CDR2 FQGNSA. The CDR3 coding sequence is TGTGCCAGCAAGGGACAGTTTTCCTACAATGAGCAGTTCTTC. This encodes CASKGQFSYNEQFF.

This chain uses TRBV7-3 with TRBJ1-1; TRBD1 aligns across 8 bases. The CDR3 is 16 amino acids. V shed 3 bases and J 0 bases; nucleotides not matched to a gene: 6. Germline loops: CDR1 SGHTA, CDR2 FQGTGA. Here the CDR3 reads CASSLTRGPLNTEAFF. The DNA of the CDR3 is TGTGCCAGCAGCTTGACCAGGGGGCCGTTGAACACTGAAGCTTTCTTT. Full variable domain (outside the CDR3, taken from reference TRBV7-3 and TRBJ1-1): GAGVSQTPSNKVTEKGKYVELRCDPISGHTALYWYRQSLGQGPEFLIYFQGTGAADDSGLPNDRFFAVRPEGSVSTLKIQRTERGDSAVYLCASSLTRGPLNTEAFFGQGTRLTVV.

The chain is built from TRBV11-3 and TRBJ1-3; D is possibly TRBD1 (5 bases). V shed 3 bases and J shed 2 bases, with 8 bases lying between them. The CDR3 spans 14 residues. Germline assignment: CDR1 SGHNT and CDR2 YENEEA. CDR3 coding DNA: TGTGCCAGCAGCTTTTCAGGGCCTGGAAACACCATATATTTT. As protein: CASSFSGPGNTIYF.

The chain recombines TRBV5-1 with TRBJ2-7, with 8 positions matching TRBD1. This CDR3 is built from 14 residues. V lost 7 bases to trimming and J lost 4 bases; unmatched junction nucleotides: 10. CDR1 and CDR2 (germline): SGHRS, YFSETQ. The CDR3 loop is CASWTGTGVYEQYF. CDR3 DNA: TGCGCCAGCTGGACCGGGACAGGTGTATACGAGCAGTACTTC.

Comment on this clone: Other DNA sequences in the sample encode the same CDR3. This rearrangement joins TRBV6-1 to TRBJ1-1; no firm D call. V was shortened by 7 bases and J by 5 bases, with 14 bases between the two germline ends. Germline V gives CDR1 MNHNS, CDR2 SASEGT. The CDR3 totals 13 residues. This CDR3 reads CASIKDPVTEAFF. The CDR3 DNA reads as TGTGCCAGCATCAAAGATCCGGTTACTGAAGCTTTCTTT.

The chain recombines TRBV6-5 with TRBJ2-1; D ambiguous. CDR1 is MNHEY, CDR2 SVGAGI, per germline. Trimming left V 5 bases short and J 5 bases short, with 7 bases between. The length of the CDR3 is 12 residues. In DNA form, the CDR3 reads TGTGCCAGCAGTCCCACAGACAATGAGCAGTTCTTC. Translated, it gives CASSPTDNEQFF.

In DNA, the CDR3 is TGTGCCAGTAATAGTCCGGGACAGCGGGACGAGCAGTACTTC. Translated: CASNSPGQRDEQYF. This chain uses TRBV19 with TRBJ2-7; D is possibly TRBD1 (7 bases). The CDR3 has 14 residues. Germline-derived CDR1 and CDR2 are LNHDA and SQIVND (reference sequence). V lost 7 bases to trimming and J lost 5 bases, with 18 bases between them. Combining the CDR3 with reference TRBV19 and TRBJ2-7 gives the whole variable domain DGGITQSPKYLFRKEGQNVTLSCEQNLNHDAMYWYRQDPGQGLRLIYYSQIVNDFQKGDIAEGYSVSREKKESFPLTVTSAQKNPTAFYLCASNSPGQRDEQYFGPGTRLTVT.

The V call is TRBV18, the J call TRBJ2-6; 8 nucleotides match TRBD1. The CDR3 is 17 amino acids. Germline assignment: CDR1 KGHSH and CDR2 LQKENI. The ends lost 3 bases at V and 0 bases at J; junction bases unmatched: 4. DNA for the CDR3: TGTGCCAGCTCACCTGTAGGGACAGGCTCTGGGGCCAACGTCCTGACTTTC. It translates to CASSPVGTGSGANVLTF.

The chain uses TRBV5-4 and TRBJ1-4; D remains ambiguous. Germline V CDR1 and CDR2: SGHNT, YYREEE (reference sequence). The CDR3 is made up of 15 amino acids. The ends were cut back, 0 bases at V and 5 bases at J, with 11 bases in the middle. CDR3 DNA sequence: TGTGCCAGCAGCTTGGGGACGGGAGGGAATGAAAAACTGTTTTTT. Translated: CASSLGTGGNEKLFF.

This rearrangement joins TRBV18 to TRBJ1-1; tentatively, D is TRBD1 (6 bases). Germline lookup yields CDR1 KGHSH and CDR2 LQKENI. CDR3 length equals 14 residues. Trimming took 3 bases from V and 2 from J, leaving 10 bases between them. As DNA, the CDR3 is TGTGCCAGCTCACCTAGGACAGCCAACACTGAAGCTTTCTTT. Its protein is CASSPRTANTEAFF.

The V and J genes are TRBV5-1 and TRBJ1-5; no clear D gene. CDR3 length: 14 residues. Trimming shortened V by 0 bases and J by 3 bases, and 7 bases separated the two germline ends. From germline, CDR1 is SGHRS and CDR2 YFSETQ. In DNA, the CDR3 is TGCGCCAGCAGCTTGGGGGAGGTCAATCAGCCCCAGCATTTT. Its protein product is CASSLGEVNQPQHF.

The rearrangement links TRBV5-8 to TRBJ2-1, with 7 nucleotides matching TRBD2. This CDR3 comprises 15 residues. Trimming removed 0 bases from V and 9 bases from J; junction bases left unmatched: 9. From germline, CDR1 is SGHTS and CDR2 YDEGEE. The CDR3 DNA is TGTGCCAGCAGCTTGGTGGGGGGGATGGCCAGTGAGCAGTTCTTC. This codes for CASSLVGGMASEQFF.

The gene calls are TRBV5-1 and TRBJ2-7; a possible D gene is TRBD2 (5 bases). From germline, CDR1 is SGHRS and CDR2 YFSETQ. This CDR3 is built from 13 residues. Trimming shortened V by 0 bases and J by 5 bases, and 9 bases separated the two germline ends. The CDR3: CASSLVAIDEQYF. CDR3 bases: TGCGCCAGCAGCTTGGTAGCGATTGACGAGCAGTACTTC.

V usage is TRBV7-3 and J usage is TRBJ2-1; TRBD1 matches 10 bases. Germline V gene data show CDR1 as SGHTA and CDR2 as FQGTGA. V shed 5 bases and J 7 bases; nucleotides not matched to a gene: 5. This CDR3 has 14 amino acids. The CDR3 sequence: CASSDRGPVNEQFF. For the CDR3, the DNA is TGTGCCAGCAGCGACAGGGGGCCAGTTAATGAGCAGTTCTTC.